This entry lists 24 T cell receptor beta chains sequenced from one sample in a study of T cell repertoires in cytomegalovirus infection. These receptors are not linked to any known antigen. Via MiXCR, TCRdb re-called the reads, giving one row per CDR3 protein. The sample includes under 150,000 distinct CDR3 sequences, more than 30% of them seen just once. This material consisted of CD8+ T cells from cultured PBMCs, taken from culture after CMV antigen stimulation. Receptors originate from a human donor in good health (CMV status not recorded). Some clones in this sample may be carry-over from other donors' samples.

This clonotype has a single count. This chain links TRBV7-9 with TRBJ1-2; possibly TRBD1 for D (6 bases). The length of the CDR3 is 13 residues. Trimming removed 6 bases at V and 4 bases at J, with 12 bases between. Germline V gene data show CDR1 as SEHNR and CDR2 as FQNEAQ (reference sequence). CDR3 amino acids: CASRGGTSYGYTF. The CDR3 DNA reads as TGTGCCAGCAGAGGCGGGACAAGCTATGGCTACACCTTC.

This clonotype was counted at least ten times. J is TRBJ2-5 and V is TRBV4-1; 15 bases are a match to TRBD2. V lost 3 bases and J lost 2; bases outside the gene matches: 10. This CDR3 comprises 19 residues. CDR1 MGHRA and CDR2 YSYEKL come from the germline V gene. This CDR3 is CASSHPGLAGGPKQETQYF. The CDR3 DNA sequence: TGCGCCAGCAGCCACCCAGGACTAGCGGGGGGGCCGAAGCAAGAGACCCAGTACTTC.

V usage is TRBV27 and J usage is TRBJ1-6; D might be TRBD1 (6 bases). Trimming pared 1 base from V and 8 bases from J, leaving 9 bases between. The CDR3 has 14 amino acids. Germline-derived CDR1 and CDR2 are MNHEY and SMNVEV (reference sequence). Here the CDR3 reads CASSLWGLDSPLHF. DNA for the CDR3: TGTGCCAGCAGTTTATGGGGGCTGGATTCACCCCTCCACTTT.

This clonotype was seen only a few times. This chain connects TRBV7-6 to TRBJ2-5; 8 bases match TRBD2. There are 17 residues in the CDR3. In germline, CDR1 is SGHVS, CDR2 FNYEAQ. V lost 4 bases, J lost 5 bases, and 15 bases stayed unmatched. CDR3 coding DNA: TGTGCCAGCAGCTCTTCCGGCGGGGGGCCGGGTAGGGAGACCCAGTACTTC. This translates into CASSSSGGGPGRETQYF.

This CDR3 reads CASSSIAGTETQYF. DNA for the CDR3: TGTGCCAGCAGCTCCATAGCGGGTACGGAGACCCAGTACTTC. The chain has TRBV7-2 and TRBJ2-5; 7 bases fit TRBD2. The CDR3 has 14 amino acids. Germline CDR1 SGHTA, CDR2 FQGNSA. Unmatched junction bases numbered 7, after V lost 4 bases and J lost 5 bases.

There are a few counts of this clonotype. The chain combines TRBV6-1 with TRBJ1-2; 10 nucleotides align to TRBD1. CDR1 is MNHNS, CDR2 SASEGT, per germline. The CDR3 covers 15 residues. V trimming: 2 bases; J trimming: 8 bases; junction bases outside the gene matches: 8. The CDR3 bases are TGTGCCAGCAGTGAAAGTCGGGACAGGGGATTCGGCTACACCTTC. Translating it yields CASSESRDRGFGYTF.

In DNA form, the CDR3 reads TGTGCCAGCAGTTTATCGGGGATGACTGAAGCTTTCTTT. The encoded protein is CASSLSGMTEAFF. V is TRBV27 and J is TRBJ1-1, with D unresolved. This CDR3 has 13 residues. Trimming took off 0 bases at V and 5 bases at J, with 7 bases between the two ends. Germline CDR1 reads MNHEY; CDR2 reads SMNVEV (reference sequence).

V and J are TRBV6-4 and TRBJ1-2, with D possibly being TRBD1 (6 bases). The CDR3 has 15 amino acids. Trimming stripped 4 bases from V and 10 bases from J, with 22 bases between. Germline assignment: CDR1 MRHNA and CDR2 SNTAGT. The CDR3 sequence is CASSAQGPSYSYYTF. The CDR3 DNA reads TGTGCCAGCAGTGCACAGGGACCGTCATATTCGTACTACACCTTC.

This clonotype turned up a few times. This chain links TRBV10-3 with TRBJ1-2, with unresolved D. Per the germline V gene, CDR1 is ENHRY and CDR2 is SYGVKD. Trimming left V 0 bases short and J 6 bases short, with 14 bases between. This CDR3 is 15 amino acids long. CDR3 nucleotide sequence: TGTGCCATCAGTGAGTCGATCGTCTCCGCTGATGGCTACACCTTC. This sequence encodes CAISESIVSADGYTF.

This clonotype turned up a few times. The V gene is TRBV12-3 or TRBV12-4, the J gene TRBJ1-2, with D hard to call. This CDR3 comprises 13 residues. V dropped 8 bases and J dropped 7 bases, with 17 bases sitting between them. This chain's CDR3 is CASAPTTSGGYTF. CDR3 in DNA: TGTGCCAGCGCCCCCACGACGTCCGGTGGCTACACCTTC.

This clonotype was seen only a few times. This rearrangement joins TRBV28 to TRBJ2-7; maybe TRBD1 (5 bases). Between the trimmed V and J ends, which lost 6 bases and 0 bases, there was a span of 9 bases. The CDR3 runs 13 residues. CDR1 MDHEN and CDR2 SYDVKM come from the germline V gene. The CDR3 is CASRRTISYEQYF. CDR3 in DNA: TGTGCCAGCAGGAGGACAATCTCCTACGAGCAGTACTTC.

This chain joins TRBV7-2 and TRBJ2-5, with 8 bases that match TRBD2. This CDR3 is built from 14 residues. Germline V CDR1 and CDR2: SGHTA, FQGNSA. The ends lost 3 bases at V and 5 bases at J; junction bases unmatched: 5. The CDR3 DNA reads as TGTGCCAGCAGCTTTTTGACGGGGGGGGAGACCCAGTACTTC. Translating gives CASSFLTGGETQYF.

V and J are TRBV7-4 and TRBJ1-1; 8 bases are a match to TRBD1. V gave up 1 base and J gave up 4 bases; unmatched junction bases: 11. Per the germline V gene, CDR1 is SGHVT and CDR2 is SQSDAQ. CDR3 length: 17 amino acids. DNA for the CDR3: TGTGCCAGCAGCTTAGGCAGGCAGGGGGCCCATGGCACTGAAGCTTTCTTT. The encoded protein is CASSLGRQGAHGTEAFF.

CDR3 sequence: CASGLQLLGSEQYF. The DNA of the CDR3 is TGTGCCAGCGGCCTCCAGCTCCTCGGTTCCGAGCAGTACTTC. The genes are TRBV27 and TRBJ2-7, with unresolved D. This CDR3 has 14 amino acids. V was clipped by 8 bases and J by 6 bases, with 20 bases between them. Germline assignment: CDR1 MNHEY and CDR2 SMNVEV (reference sequence).

The V call is TRBV3-1, the J call TRBJ2-2; TRBD2 is a possible D gene (5 bases). In germline, CDR1 is LGHDT, CDR2 YNNKEL (reference sequence). V gave up 0 bases and J gave up 6 bases, with 11 bases separating them. This CDR3 contains 15 residues. CDR3 loop: CASSQDRTPAGELFF. The CDR3 coding sequence is TGTGCCAGCAGCCAAGATCGGACTCCCGCCGGGGAGCTGTTTTTT.

This clonotype was seen more than once but under ten times. The chain employs TRBV7-2 and TRBJ1-2; D gene unclear. The CDR3 has 13 residues. The ends were cut back, 1 base at V and 7 bases at J, with 10 bases in the middle. The germline CDR1 and CDR2 sequences are SGHTA and FQGNSA. CDR3 coding DNA: TGTGCCAGCAGCTTAGGAGGGCTCGGTGGCTACACCTTC. Amino acid sequence: CASSLGGLGGYTF.

This chain uses TRBV19 with TRBJ1-5; 7 bases agree with TRBD1. Losses at the gene ends were 3 bases for V and 5 bases for J; bases not matched to a gene: 4. The germline V gene encodes CDR1 LNHDA and CDR2 SQIVND (reference sequence). This CDR3 contains 14 residues. CDR3 in amino acids: CASSMWDSDQPQHF. CDR3 in DNA: TGTGCCAGTAGTATGTGGGACAGCGATCAGCCCCAGCATTTT.

This clonotype was recorded a few times. V and J are TRBV7-9 and TRBJ2-7; perhaps TRBD1 as D (5 bases). V lost 5 bases and J 3 bases, leaving 26 bases between the germline ends. The germline CDR1 and CDR2 sequences are SEHNR and FQNEAQ (reference sequence). This CDR3 comprises 18 residues. This CDR3 is CASSPKGQERPFFYEQYF. CDR3 nucleotides: TGTGCCAGCAGCCCCAAGGGGCAGGAACGGCCTTTTTTCTACGAGCAGTACTTC.

This clonotype was detected only a few times. This chain joins TRBV7-3 and TRBJ2-3; 11 nucleotides agree with TRBD2. This CDR3 spans 15 amino acids. Trimming at V came to 6 bases and at J to 4 bases, leaving 6 bases not matched to a gene. Germline-derived CDR1 and CDR2 are SGHTA and FQGTGA. The CDR3 loop reads CASSSSGGLADTQYF. The CDR3 coding sequence is TGTGCCAGCAGTTCTAGCGGGGGGCTGGCAGATACGCAGTATTTT.

The chain uses TRBV7-9 and TRBJ2-3; D may be TRBD1 (6 bases). The CDR3 spans 17 residues. Trimming left V 5 bases short and J 5 bases short, with 23 bases between. From germline, CDR1 is SEHNR and CDR2 FQNEAQ (reference sequence). CDR3 bases: TGTGCCAGCAGCCCTTCAGTGAGGACAGTCAAGGGAGATACGCAGTATTTT. Amino acids: CASSPSVRTVKGDTQYF.

This clonotype occurred many times. V is TRBV12-3 or TRBV12-4 and J is TRBJ2-5; the D is unclear. The CDR3 is made up of 12 amino acids. V dropped 3 bases and J dropped 5 bases, with 7 bases sitting between them. The CDR3 reads CASSLTSETQYF. In DNA, the CDR3 is TGTGCCAGCAGTTTGACTTCGGAGACCCAGTACTTC.

This clonotype has only a few counts. The CDR3 is CSGGETTPYEQYF. As DNA, the CDR3 is TGCAGCGGAGGTGAGACGACCCCCTACGAGCAGTACTTC. The chain recombines TRBV20-1 with TRBJ2-7; D is perhaps TRBD2 (5 bases). This CDR3 has 13 amino acids. Germline CDR1 reads DFQATT; CDR2 reads SNEGSKA (reference sequence).

A few counts support this clonotype. The genes are TRBV19 and TRBJ1-2, with no clear D. Trimming left V 0 bases short and J 8 bases short, with 16 bases between. The CDR3 covers 15 residues. CDR1 is LNHDA, CDR2 SQIVND, per germline (reference sequence). CDR3 loop: CASSIDPSFFYGYTF. The CDR3 DNA reads as TGTGCCAGTAGTATAGATCCCAGCTTTTTCTACGGCTACACCTTC.

A word on this clonotype: A junction boundary mismatches the germline segment, possibly from a read error. The chain joins TRBV19 to TRBJ2-1; TRBD2 matches 9 bases. Germline assignment: CDR1 LNHDA and CDR2 SQIVND (reference sequence). CDR3 length equals 17 residues. The CDR3 region is CASSIGAGGLSHNEQFF. DNA for the CDR3: TGTGCCAGTAGTATAGGAGCGGGGGGCCTCTCCCACAATGAGCAGTTCTTC. Variable domain in full (rest from reference TRBV19 and TRBJ2-1): DGGITQSPKYLFRKEGQNVTLSCEQNLNHDAMYWYRQDPGQGLRLIYYSQIVNDFQKGDIAEGYSVSREKKESFPLTVTSAQKNPTAFYLCASSIGAGGLSHNEQFFGPGTRLTVL.